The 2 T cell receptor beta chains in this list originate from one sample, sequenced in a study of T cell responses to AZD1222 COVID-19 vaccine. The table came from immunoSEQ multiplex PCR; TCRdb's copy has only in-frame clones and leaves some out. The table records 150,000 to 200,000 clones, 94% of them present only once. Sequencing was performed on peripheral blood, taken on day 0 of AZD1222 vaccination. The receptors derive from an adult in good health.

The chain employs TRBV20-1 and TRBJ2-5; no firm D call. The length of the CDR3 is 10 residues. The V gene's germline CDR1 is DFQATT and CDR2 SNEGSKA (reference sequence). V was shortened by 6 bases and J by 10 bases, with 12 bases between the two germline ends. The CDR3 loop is CSAGDRDQYF. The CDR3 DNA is TGCAGTGCGGGCGACCGAGACCAGTACTTC.

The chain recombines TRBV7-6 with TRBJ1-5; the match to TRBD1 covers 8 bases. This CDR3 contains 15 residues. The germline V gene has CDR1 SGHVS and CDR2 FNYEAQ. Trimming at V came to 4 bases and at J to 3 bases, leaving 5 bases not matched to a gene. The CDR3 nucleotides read TGTGCCAGCAGCTCAGCGACAGGGGCCAATCAGCCCCAGCATTTT. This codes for CASSSATGANQPQHF.